This T cell receptor beta chain was retrieved from a study of blood T cells in healthy people across ages. Combining a sample-barcoded 5' primer with a J-beta primer mix, a second PCR ran for roughly 7 to 12 cycles. MiXCR, applied by TCRdb to the 5' RACE reads, yields one record per CDR3 protein. The sample yields hundreds of thousands of distinct CDR3 sequences, more than 55% seen once. The germline V and J ends were trimmed by 4 bases and 5 bases, with 15 bases remaining between them. The CDR3 contains 15 residues. Germline CDR1 and CDR2: SGHTA and FQGNSA. Sequenced: blood. The chain uses TRBV7-2 and TRBJ2-1, with a weak D call TRBD1 (5 bases). This TCR came from a man aged 35-49 years in good health. DNA of the CDR3: TGTGCCAGCAGCTGGGAAGGGGCCCACGACAATGAGCAGTTCTTC. Translating it yields CASSWEGAHDNEQFF.